This T cell receptor (beta chain) was sequenced during a study of PD-L1 blockade in urothelial cancer. At the level of the study: Bladder-origin urothelial cancer in males described most of the 29 patients. Study observations and caveats: Clones that were tumor-associated expanded more in the blood of durable-benefit patients at 3 weeks.

Time point specified: peripheral blood 6 weeks after treatment start. The germline V and J ends were trimmed by 5 bases and 4 bases, with 14 bases remaining between them. Germline CDR1 KGHSH, CDR2 LQKENI. The CDR3 consists of 15 residues. About this clone itself: What it binds is not known.

Sequenced by immunoSEQ multiplex PCR; TCRdb stores in-frame clones only, minus some. The sample carries about 48,000 clones, about 82% recorded once. The source of this sequence is a man between 65 and 85 years old with urothelial cancer. This rearrangement joins TRBV18 to TRBJ1-4, with D maybe TRBD1 (6 bases). The source material was PBMCs, sampled around atezolizumab (anti-PD-L1) treatment. CDR3 in amino acids: CASSSVQGRNEKLFF. CDR3 in DNA: TGTGCCAGCTCATCCGTCCAGGGGCGTAATGAAAAACTGTTTTTT.